The 12 T cell receptor beta chains in this list originate from one sample, sequenced in a study of blood T cell repertoires in COVID-19. Libraries were prepared by immunoSEQ multiplex PCR; TCRdb keeps only in-frame clonotypes and omits some of them. The profile shows approximately 230,000 clones, about 80% of them singletons. The sample taken for sequencing was peripheral blood. These TCRs come from a man aged 80 or over with acute or convalescent COVID-19.

The chain uses TRBV19 and TRBJ1-1; a possible D gene is TRBD1 (5 bases). V was cut by 3 bases and J by 3 bases, with 11 bases left in between. The CDR3 has 14 residues. Germline V gene sequence: CDR1 LNHDA, CDR2 SQIVND (reference sequence). The CDR3 protein is CASSIPRGYTEAFF. The CDR3 DNA sequence: TGTGCCAGTAGTATTCCAAGGGGCTACACTGAAGCTTTCTTT. The variable domain in full, with the rest retrieved from reference TRBV19 and TRBJ1-1, is DGGITQSPKYLFRKEGQNVTLSCEQNLNHDAMYWYRQDPGQGLRLIYYSQIVNDFQKGDIAEGYSVSREKKESFPLTVTSAQKNPTAFYLCASSIPRGYTEAFFGQGTRLTVV.

Turning to this clone: One end of the junction fails to match germline, which may point to a read error. This rearrangement joins TRBV11-2 to TRBJ2-5, with D perhaps matching TRBD1 (6 bases). Germline loops: CDR1 SGHAT, CDR2 FQNNGV. The CDR3 length is 12 residues. The CDR3 coding sequence is TGTGCCAGCAGCTTATTGGGGGCAGGGGAAGACTTC. The encoded protein is CASSLLGAGEDF.

This chain uses TRBV7-6 with TRBJ2-7; 7 nucleotides agree with TRBD1. This CDR3 has 16 residues. J was trimmed by 1 base and V by 5 bases; bases with no gene match: 11. Germline V lookup: CDR1 SGHVS, CDR2 FNYEAQ. In DNA, the CDR3 is TGTGCCAGCAGCGCCAGGGACGGGACAGCTTCCTACGAGCAGTACTTC. It specifies CASSARDGTASYEQYF.

The chain carries TRBV6-6 and TRBJ1-5, with 11 bases aligning to TRBD1. Germline V gene data show CDR1 as MNHNY and CDR2 as SVGAGI (reference sequence). The CDR3 sequence is 17 residues long. J was trimmed by 5 bases and V by 5 bases; bases with no gene match: 11. CDR3 coding DNA: TGTGCCAGCAGTCCATCCCGGGACAGGGGGAATCATCAGCCCCAGCATTTT. Translating it yields CASSPSRDRGNHQPQHF.

This clone was found once. The chain links TRBV10-3 to TRBJ2-1; 12 nucleotides align to TRBD2. J was trimmed by 0 bases and V by 3 bases; bases with no gene match: 9. Per the germline V gene, CDR1 is ENHRY and CDR2 is SYGVKD. This CDR3 comprises 19 residues. DNA of the CDR3: TGTGCCATCAGTGACCCGGGACTAGCGGGCGAGCTCTCCTACAATGAGCAGTTCTTC. Encoded protein: CAISDPGLAGELSYNEQFF.

This clone appeared many times. This sample includes further DNA sequences coding for the same CDR3. V gene TRBV12-3 or TRBV12-4 combines with J gene TRBJ2-1; D gene unclear. The CDR3 consists of 10 residues. The V end was cut by 8 bases, the J end by 4 bases, with 3 bases between. Here the CDR3 DNA reads TGTGCCAGCGCGTACAATGAGCAGTTCTTC. Amino acids: CASAYNEQFF.

CDR3 sequence: CASSRGLPGELFF. The CDR3 coding sequence is TGTGCCAGCTCTAGGGGGCTTCCCGGGGAGCTGTTTTTT. V is TRBV12-3 or TRBV12-4 and J is TRBJ2-2; TRBD1 matches at 7 bases. V dropped 8 bases and J dropped 6; count of bases not matched to a gene: 6. There are 13 residues in the CDR3.

The CDR3 protein is CASSIYRAGEQYF. In DNA form, the CDR3 reads TGTGCCAGCAGTATCTACAGGGCCGGCGAGCAGTACTTC. The J gene is TRBJ2-7, the V gene TRBV6-6; a possible D gene is TRBD1 (6 bases). Germline CDR1 and CDR2: MNHNY and SVGAGI (reference sequence). The ends were cut back, 5 bases at V and 6 bases at J, with 14 bases in the middle. CDR3 size: 13 residues.

V is TRBV24-1 and J is TRBJ1-5, with TRBD1 as a possible D gene (5 bases). In germline, CDR1 is KGHDR, CDR2 SFDVKD. Trimming cost V 4 bases and J 6 bases, with 12 bases left between them. The CDR3 has 14 residues. This CDR3 is CATSEGVNGQPQHF. In nucleotides, the CDR3 is TGTGCCACCAGTGAAGGGGTTAACGGTCAGCCCCAGCATTTT.

The table lists this clone with a few counts. V usage is TRBV6-5 and J usage is TRBJ2-3, with 7 positions matching TRBD2. The CDR3 totals 15 residues. CDR1 and CDR2 (germline): MNHEY, SVGAGI. V shed 8 bases, J shed 3 bases, and the junction held 11 bases outside the gene matches. The CDR3 here is CASRAETSHTDTQYF. CDR3 in DNA: TGTGCCAGCCGGGCGGAGACTAGCCATACAGATACGCAGTATTTT.

The chain employs TRBV24-1 and TRBJ1-4, with D unresolved. The CDR3 has 15 residues. V gave up 5 bases and J gave up 5 bases, with 14 bases separating them. Per the germline V gene, CDR1 is KGHDR and CDR2 is SFDVKD. This chain's CDR3 is CATSASDGLNEKLFF. The CDR3 nucleotides read TGTGCCACCAGTGCCTCCGACGGACTAAATGAAAAACTGTTTTTT.

This clone occurred once. The chain carries TRBV7-9 and TRBJ2-4, with D possibly matching TRBD1 (5 bases). CDR3 size: 15 residues. V gave up 5 bases and J gave up 0 bases, with 11 bases separating them. Germline assignment: CDR1 SEHNR and CDR2 FQNEAQ (reference sequence). The CDR3 bases are TGTGCCAGCAGCCTCGACAGCCTAGCCAAAAACATTCAGTACTTC. This sequence encodes CASSLDSLAKNIQYF.